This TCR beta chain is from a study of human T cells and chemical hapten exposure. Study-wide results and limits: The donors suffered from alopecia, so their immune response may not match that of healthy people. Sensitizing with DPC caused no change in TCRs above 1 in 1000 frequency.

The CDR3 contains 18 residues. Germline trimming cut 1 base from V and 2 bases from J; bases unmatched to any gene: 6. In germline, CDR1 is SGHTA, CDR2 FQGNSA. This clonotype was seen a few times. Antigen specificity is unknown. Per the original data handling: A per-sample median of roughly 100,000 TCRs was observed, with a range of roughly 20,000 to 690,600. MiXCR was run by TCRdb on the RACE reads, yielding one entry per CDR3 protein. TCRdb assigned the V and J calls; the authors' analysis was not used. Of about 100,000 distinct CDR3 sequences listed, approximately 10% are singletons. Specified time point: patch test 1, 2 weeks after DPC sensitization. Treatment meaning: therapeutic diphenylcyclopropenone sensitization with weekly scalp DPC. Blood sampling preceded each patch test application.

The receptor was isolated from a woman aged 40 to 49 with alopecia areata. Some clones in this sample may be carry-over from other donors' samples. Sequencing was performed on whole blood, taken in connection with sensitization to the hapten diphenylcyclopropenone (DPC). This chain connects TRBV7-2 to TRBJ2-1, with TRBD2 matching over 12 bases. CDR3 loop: CASSLVAPSGGAYNEQFF. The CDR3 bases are TGTGCCAGCAGCTTAGTAGCCCCTAGCGGGGGGGCCTACAATGAGCAGTTCTTC.